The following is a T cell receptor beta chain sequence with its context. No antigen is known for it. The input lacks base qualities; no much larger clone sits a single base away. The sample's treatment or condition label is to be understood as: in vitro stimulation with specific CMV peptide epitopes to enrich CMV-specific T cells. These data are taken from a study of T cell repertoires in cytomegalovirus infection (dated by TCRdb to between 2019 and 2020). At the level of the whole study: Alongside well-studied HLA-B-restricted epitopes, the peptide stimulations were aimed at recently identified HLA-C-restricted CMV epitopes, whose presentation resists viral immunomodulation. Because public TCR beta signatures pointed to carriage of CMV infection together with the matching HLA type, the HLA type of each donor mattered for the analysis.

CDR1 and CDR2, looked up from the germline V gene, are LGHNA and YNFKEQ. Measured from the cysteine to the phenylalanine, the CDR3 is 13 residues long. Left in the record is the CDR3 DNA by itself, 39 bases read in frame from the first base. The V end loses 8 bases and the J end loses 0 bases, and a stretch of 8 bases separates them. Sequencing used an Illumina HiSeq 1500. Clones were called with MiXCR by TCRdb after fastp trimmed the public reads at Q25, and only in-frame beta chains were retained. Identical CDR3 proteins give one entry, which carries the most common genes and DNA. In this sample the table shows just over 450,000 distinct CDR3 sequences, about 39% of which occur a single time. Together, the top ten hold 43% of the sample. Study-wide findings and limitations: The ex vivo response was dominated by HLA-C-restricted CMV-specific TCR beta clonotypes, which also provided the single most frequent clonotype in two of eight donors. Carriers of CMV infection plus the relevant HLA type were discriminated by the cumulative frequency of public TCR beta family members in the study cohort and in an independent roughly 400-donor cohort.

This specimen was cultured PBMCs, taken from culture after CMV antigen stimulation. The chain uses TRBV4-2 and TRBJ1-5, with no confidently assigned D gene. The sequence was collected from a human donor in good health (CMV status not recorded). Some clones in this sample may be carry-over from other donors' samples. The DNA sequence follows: TGTGCCAGCGCAATTCATAGCAATCAGCCCCAGCATTTT. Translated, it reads CASAIHSNQPQHF.